This TCR beta chain was profiled in a study of control samples from healthy donors and cancer patients. Clones were sequenced by immunoSEQ multiplex PCR, and TCRdb holds only the in-frame ones, with some missing. The data show roughly 68,000 clones, 83% seen once. There are 15 residues in the CDR3. The germline V gene has CDR1 SGDLS and CDR2 YYNGEE. The V end lost 2 bases, the J end lost 1 base, and 10 bases lay between the germline ends. This clone has only a few counts. The material sequenced was blood. The chain is built from TRBV9 and TRBJ1-5; D possibly corresponds to TRBD1 (5 bases). The receptor was derived from a man in his fifties or sixties in good health. The CDR3: CASSVSGSSNQPQHF. The CDR3 DNA is TGTGCCAGCAGCGTCTCAGGGTCAAGCAATCAGCCCCAGCATTTT.